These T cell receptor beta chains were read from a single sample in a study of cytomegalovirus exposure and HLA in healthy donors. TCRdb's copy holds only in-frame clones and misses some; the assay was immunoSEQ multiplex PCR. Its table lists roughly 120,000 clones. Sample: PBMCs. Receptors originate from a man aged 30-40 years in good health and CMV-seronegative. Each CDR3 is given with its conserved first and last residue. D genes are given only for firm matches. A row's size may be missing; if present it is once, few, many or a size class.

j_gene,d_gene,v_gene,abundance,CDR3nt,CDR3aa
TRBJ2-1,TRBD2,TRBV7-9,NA,TGTGCCAGCACCCTACTAGCGGGGGGCGGAGAGTTCTTC,CASTLLAGGGEFF
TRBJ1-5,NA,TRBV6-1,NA,TGTGCCAGTAGTGAAGCAATACCCAGTAGCGATCAGCCCCAGCATTTT,CASSEAIPSSDQPQHF
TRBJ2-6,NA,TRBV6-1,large,TGTGCCAGCAGTGAAGCCAGCTCTGGGGCCAACGTCCTGACTTTC,CASSEASSGANVLTF
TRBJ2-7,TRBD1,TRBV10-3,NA,TGTGCCACGGGACAGGGGGCAGCTTCCTACGGGCAGTACTTC,CATGQGAASYGQYF
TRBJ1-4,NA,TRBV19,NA,TGTGCCAGTGGGGGGGAAACTAATGAAAAACTGTTTTTT,CASGGETNEKLFF
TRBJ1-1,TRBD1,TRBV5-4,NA,TGTGCCAGCAGTGGTAAAGGGACAGGGGGCATGAACACTGAAGCTTTCTTT,CASSGKGTGGMNTEAFF
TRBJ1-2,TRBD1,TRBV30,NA,TGTGCCTGGAGTGTACGGGGGGACAGGCGAGGCTTC,CAWSVRGDRRGF
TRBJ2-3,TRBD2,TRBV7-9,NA,TGTGCCAGCAGCCCCTGGCGGGGGGCACCCACAGATACGCAGTATTTT,CASSPWRGAPTDTQYF
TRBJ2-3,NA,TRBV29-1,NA,TGCAGCGTCGGGTCGGACTTCGGGGCAGATACGCAGTATTTT,CSVGSDFGADTQYF
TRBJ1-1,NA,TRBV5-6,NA,TGTGCCAGCAGCTTGGGAGGGTCCACTGAAGCTTTCTTT,CASSLGGSTEAFF
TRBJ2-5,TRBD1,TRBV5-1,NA,TGCGCCAGCAGACCGGACAGGGGAAGGGAGACCCAGTACTTC,CASRPDRGRETQYF
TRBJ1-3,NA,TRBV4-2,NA,TGTGCCAGCAGCCAATTCACAGGGACTGGAAACACCATATATTTT,CASSQFTGTGNTIYF
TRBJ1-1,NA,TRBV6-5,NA,TGTGCCAGCAGTTACTCGGCGGGGATGAACACTGAAGCTTTCTTT,CASSYSAGMNTEAFF
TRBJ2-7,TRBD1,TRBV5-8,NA,TGTGCCAGCAGCTTGGGGACAGGGGGTTTCTACGAGCAGTACTTC,CASSLGTGGFYEQYF
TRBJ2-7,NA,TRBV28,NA,TGTGCCACCAGTCGTTCTGGGGGAGGCTACGAGCAGTACTTC,CATSRSGGGYEQYF
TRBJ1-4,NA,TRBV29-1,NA,TGCAGCGTCGCAACCAGGGCACCTAATGAAAAACTGTTTTTT,CSVATRAPNEKLFF
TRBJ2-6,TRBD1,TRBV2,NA,TGTGCCAGCAGCCGACAGGGCCCTGGGGCCAACGTCCTGACTTTC,CASSRQGPGANVLTF
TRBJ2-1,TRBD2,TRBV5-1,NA,TGCGCCAGCAGCCTTAGCGGGGGGGAGAGCGAGCAGTTCTTC,CASSLSGGESEQFF
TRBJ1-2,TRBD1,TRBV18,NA,TGTGCCAGCTCACCCCGGGACAGAACAGTATGGGATGGCTACACCTTC,CASSPRDRTVWDGYTF
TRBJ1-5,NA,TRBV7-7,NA,TGTGCCAGCAGCCCCACCCCGGGTCAGCCCCAGCATTTT,CASSPTPGQPQHF
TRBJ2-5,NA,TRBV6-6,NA,TGTGCCAGCAGACATACAGAGTACCAAGAGACCCAGTACTTC,CASRHTEYQETQYF
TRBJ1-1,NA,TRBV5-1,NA,TGCGCCAGCGGCAGGGGATTGAACACTGAAGCTTTCTTT,CASGRGLNTEAFF
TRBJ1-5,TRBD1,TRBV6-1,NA,TGTGCCAGCAGCCCCGGGACAGGGGGCGATCAGCCCCAGCATTTT,CASSPGTGGDQPQHF
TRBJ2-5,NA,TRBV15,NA,TGTGCCACCAGCAGAGATTTTAGCACCCAGTACTTC,CATSRDFSTQYF
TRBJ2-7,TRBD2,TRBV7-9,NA,TGTGCCAGCAGCACGGGAGGAATCCTCTCCTACGAGCAGTACTTC,CASSTGGILSYEQYF
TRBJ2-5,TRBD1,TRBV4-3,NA,TGCGCCAGCAGCCAAGATAAGGGGGCCGGGGAGACCCAGTACTTC,CASSQDKGAGETQYF
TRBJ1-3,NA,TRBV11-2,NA,TGTGCCAGCAGCTTAGAAGGGCGGGTGAGCTCTGGAAACACCATATATTTT,CASSLEGRVSSGNTIYF
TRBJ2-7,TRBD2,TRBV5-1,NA,TGCGCCAGCAGCGCTAGCGGGGGGGCTGGCGAGCAGTACTTC,CASSASGGAGEQYF
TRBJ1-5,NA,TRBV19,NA,TGTGCCAGTAGTCCATCCGCGGGGGCACTCTCCGATCAGCCCCAGCATTTT,CASSPSAGALSDQPQHF
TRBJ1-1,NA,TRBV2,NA,TGTGCCAGCAGTGAAGCGCGGGCGGGAGTGAACACTGAAGCTTTCTTT,CASSEARAGVNTEAFF
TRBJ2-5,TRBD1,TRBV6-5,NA,TGTGCCAGCAGTTACTCGGGGCAGGGGGCGGGGGAGACCCAGTACTTC,CASSYSGQGAGETQYF
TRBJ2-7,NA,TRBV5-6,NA,TGTGCCAGCAGCTGGCTTACGGGATCGTACGAGCAGTACTTC,CASSWLTGSYEQYF
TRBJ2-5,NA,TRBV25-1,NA,TGTGCCAGCAGTGCGATACCCCGGCGGACAGACAGTGAAGAGACCCAGTACTTC,CASSAIPRRTDSEETQYF
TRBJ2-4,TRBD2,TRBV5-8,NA,TGTGCCAGCAGCCCCGGGAGGGCTTCGGGAAACATTCAGTACTTC,CASSPGRASGNIQYF
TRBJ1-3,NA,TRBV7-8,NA,TGTGCCAGCAGCCCAAGAGGCTCTGGAAACACCATATATTTT,CASSPRGSGNTIYF
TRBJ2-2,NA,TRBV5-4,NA,TGTGCCAGCCAACCGGGTACCGGGGAGCTGTTTTTT,CASQPGTGELFF
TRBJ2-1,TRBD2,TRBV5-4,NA,TGTGCCAGCAGCTGGGGGGAGCGGGGTCTAGGCAATGAGCAGTTCTTC,CASSWGERGLGNEQFF
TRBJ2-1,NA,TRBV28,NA,TGTGCCAGCAGCCCGCAGGGAACTGAGCAGTTCTTC,CASSPQGTEQFF
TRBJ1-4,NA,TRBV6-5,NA,TGTGGGGCGGGCAGGGGAGAAGAAAAACTGTTTTTT,CGAGRGEEKLFF
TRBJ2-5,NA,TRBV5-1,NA,TGCGCCAGCAGGAAAATCCTCCAGGGACAAGAGACCCAGTACTTC,CASRKILQGQETQYF
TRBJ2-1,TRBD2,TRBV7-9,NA,TGTGCCAGCAGCTCCAGCCGGGGGGGATCCTACAATGAGCAGTTCTTC,CASSSSRGGSYNEQFF
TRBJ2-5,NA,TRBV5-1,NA,TGCGCCAGCCCCGACAGGAATAATCAAGAGACCCAGTACTTC,CASPDRNNQETQYF
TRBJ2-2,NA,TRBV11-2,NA,TGTGCCAGCAGCTTAGTCTCGGGATCAAACGCCGGGGAGCTGTTTTTT,CASSLVSGSNAGELFF
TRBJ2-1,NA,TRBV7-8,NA,TGTGCCAGCAGCTTAGTTGTGGGACTCTCCTACAATGAGCAGTTCTTC,CASSLVVGLSYNEQFF
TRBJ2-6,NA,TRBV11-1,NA,TGTGCCAGCACCCCCGCGGTGGGCAGGGAAGGAGCTGGGGCCAACGTCCTGACTTTC,CASTPAVGREGAGANVLTF